One sample yielded the 14 T cell receptor delta chains listed below, sequenced in a study of γδ T cells in repeated Plasmodium falciparum infection. Gammadelta T cells were flow-sorted from PBMC into Vgamma9/Vdelta2+ and Vdelta2-negative populations for bulk analysis. TCRdb applied CATT to the multiplex PCR reads for clone calling. The profile shows 70,000 to 95,000 delta-chain clones, approximately 1.5% of them singletons. The specimen was gamma-delta T cells from blood. These receptors were obtained from a pool of human donors (malaria-infected and uninfected, not separated).

A word on this clone: A read error likely explains why the TCRdb protein, taken from a much larger clone, differs from this DNA's translation at residue 18; the protein shown is translated from the DNA. The V gene is listed as TRDV1; no J gene was called; no check of the table's D call, TRDD3, against the DNA was made. The CDR3 covers 22 residues. Germline V gene data show CDR1 as TSWWSYY and CDR2 as QGS. In DNA form, the CDR3 reads TGTGCTCTTGGGGGACCGGGTCGGCCTTCCTACGCTCCTACTGGGGGATACGTGGGCCTCATCTTT. As protein: CALGGPGRPSYAPTGGYVGLIF.

This clone was counted at least ten times. TCRdb's protein for this DNA is that of a much larger clone and differs from the translation at residue 12, likely a read error; the protein shown is the DNA translation. The chain combines TRDV2 with TRDJ1; no clear D. No J gene was available from TCRdb, and it was assigned here by a germline match of the DNA. CDR1 GEAIGNYY and CDR2 EKD come from the germline V gene. Trimming cost V 3 bases and J 1 base, with 23 bases left between them. The CDR3 contains 18 residues. Written as DNA, the CDR3 is TGTGCCTGTGACTCGATAGCCGGCTCAATGGGAAGCACCGATAAACTCATCTTT. Protein: CACDSIAGSMGSTDKLIF.

This clone turned up a few times. A far more abundant clone sits one base away, making this likely a read error. Other DNA sequences in the sample encode the same CDR3. The chain joins TRDV2 to TRDJ1, with 10 bases fitting TRDD3. TCRdb carries no J gene annotation; the J gene was assigned here by matching the DNA with germline. CDR1 GEAIGNYY and CDR2 EKD come from the germline V gene. The CDR3 sequence is 20 residues long. CDR3 nucleotide sequence: TGCGCCTGTGACACCGTTCGGGGTCGTCAATTACTGGGGGATGCAAGTAAACTCATCTTT. As protein: CACDTVRGRQLLGDASKLIF.

This clone occurred a few times. TCRdb assigns this DNA the protein of a much larger clone, which departs from its translation at residue 3; this likely reflects a read error, and the protein shown comes from translating the DNA. The rearrangement joins TRDV2 to TRDJ1; 9 bases fit TRDD3. TCRdb offers no J gene call, so here the DNA was matched to germline to obtain one. The CDR3 has 17 residues. Germline CDR1 is GEAIGNYY and CDR2 is EKD. The CDR3 DNA sequence: TGTGCCCGTGACGCGGTAACCTCCCTGGGGGATACCGATAAACTCATCTTT. Its protein is CARDAVTSLGDTDKLIF.

With regard to this clone: The translation of this DNA and the TCRdb protein of a much larger clone differ at residue 15, probably owing to a read error; the protein shown here is translated from the DNA. The V gene is given as TRDV2, and no J gene call is available; TRDD3 is taken as the D call from the table, unchecked against the DNA. This CDR3 has 17 amino acids. From germline, CDR1 is GEAIGNYY and CDR2 EKD. The CDR3 coding sequence is TGTGCCTGTGACACCGGGGACTCCTCCTGGGACACCCGACAGACGTTTTTC. The encoded protein is CACDTGDSSWDTRQTFF.

This clone was counted at least ten times. A far larger clone differs by one base, so this is likely a read error. The chain has TRDV1 and TRDJ1; D may be TRDD2 or TRDD3 (9 bases each). TCRdb records no J gene; here it was assigned by comparing the DNA to germline. The CDR3 sequence is 24 residues long. Trimming cost V 2 bases and J 3 bases, with 40 bases left between them. Per germline, CDR1 TSWWSYY and CDR2 QGS. CDR3 nucleotides: TGTGCTCTTGGGGAATTTGGTCGCCTTCCTACTCCCTATACTGGGGGACCTGACGCCGATAAACTCATCTTT. This gives the protein CALGEFGRLPTPYTGGPDADKLIF.

As to this clone: The translation of this DNA and the TCRdb protein of a much larger clone differ at residue 7, probably owing to a read error; the protein shown here is translated from the DNA. CDR3 DNA: TGTGCTCTTTCGGCTCTTGCTGGGGGATTCACGCCGTACACCGATAAACTCATCTTT. This sequence encodes CALSALAGGFTPYTDKLIF. The chain is built from TRDV1 and TRDJ1; 9 positions agree with TRDD3. Here the J gene came from matching the DNA to germline, since TCRdb omits it. The CDR3 consists of 19 residues. The trim removed 8 bases at V and 0 bases at J, leaving 19 bases unmatched. Germline V CDR1 and CDR2: TSWWSYY, QGS.

This clone was detected ten times or more. The protein TCRdb gives is from a much larger clone and does not agree with this DNA's translation at residue 6, likely a read error; the protein shown here comes from the DNA. The J gene is TRDJ1, the V gene TRDV1, with TRDD3 matching over 10 bases. Germline V gives CDR1 TSWWSYY, CDR2 QGS. This CDR3 is built from 18 residues. V dropped 1 base and J dropped 8; count of bases not matched to a gene: 16. The CDR3 bases are TGTGCTCTTGGGGAACCTTTCCCACTCCACTGGGGGATGAGAAAACTCATCTTT. Translation: CALGEPFPLHWGMRKLIF.

A word on this clone: The TCRdb protein, from a much larger clone, departs from this DNA's translation at residue 18, likely by read error; the protein shown derives from the DNA. The chain is built from TRDV2 and TRDJ3; TRDD3 aligns across 8 bases. The J gene was not available in TCRdb and was assigned here by matching the DNA to germline segments. The CDR3 sequence is 23 residues long. Per the germline V gene, CDR1 is GEAIGNYY and CDR2 is EKD. The CDR3 bases are TGTGCCTGTGACACACAGTTTAAAACTGGGGGTCCTAACAGCTCCTGGGACGCCCGACAGATGTTTTTC. Translation: CACDTQFKTGGPNSSWDARQMFF.

This clone appeared a few times. One base separates it from a far larger clone, so it is likely a read error. The DNA is omitted, as the CDR3 cannot be located on it reliably, and the CDR3 follows TCRdb's listing. V gene assignment gives TRDV2, but the J gene was left uncalled; the D segment call TRDD3 is taken from the table without a DNA check. From germline, CDR1 is GEAIGNYY and CDR2 EKD. The CDR3 is 16 residues long, ends included. The CDR3 loop reads CACDGLGIGNTDKLIF.

Comment on this clone: It is likely a read error: a sequence one base away is far more abundant. Other DNA sequences in this specimen translate into the identical CDR3. The rearrangement joins TRDV1 to TRDJ1, with 11 positions matching TRDD3. Matching the DNA to germline supplied the J gene, which TCRdb does not give. The length of the CDR3 is 22 residues. CDR1 TSWWSYY and CDR2 QGS come from the germline V gene. V lost 3 bases to trimming and J lost 6 bases; unmatched junction nucleotides: 27. The CDR3: CALGDSPPKGDGGYGKGYKLIF. For the CDR3, the DNA is TGTGCTCTTGGGGACTCCCCTCCTAAGGGGGATGGGGGATACGGGAAAGGCTATAAACTCATCTTT.

This clone was detected a few times. The translation of this DNA and the TCRdb protein of a much larger clone differ at residue 16, probably owing to a read error; the protein shown here is translated from the DNA. The V gene is TRDV2; the J gene was not called; the listed D gene, TRDD3, was not tested against the DNA. The length of the CDR3 is 17 residues. From germline, CDR1 is GEAIGNYY and CDR2 EKD. This CDR3 is CACDLLGAPSLPGVLTF. In nucleotides, the CDR3 is TGTGCCTGTGACCTACTGGGGGCTCCCTCCTTACCGGGAGTACTCACCTTT.

This clone was seen a handful of times. This DNA's translation and the protein TCRdb lists, from a much larger clone, do not match at residue 5, likely due to a read error; the protein shown is translated from the DNA. The chain carries TRDV1 and TRDJ1, with D unresolved. Here the J gene was assigned by germline matching of the DNA, as TCRdb has none. CDR1 is TSWWSYY and CDR2 is QGS in the germline V gene. The CDR3 covers 15 residues. Trimming pared 5 bases from V and 3 bases from J, leaving 16 bases between. CDR3 loop: CALGRDPDPADKLIF. As DNA, the CDR3 is TGTGCTCTTGGGAGGGACCCCGATCCTGCCGATAAACTCATCTTT.

Comments on this clone: This likely traces to a read error, being one base from a far larger clone. The chain employs TRDV2 and TRDJ1; the D is unclear. The J gene, not given by TCRdb, was assigned here from a germline match of the nucleotide sequence. Germline CDR1 GEAIGNYY, CDR2 EKD. The CDR3 has 15 residues. The germline V and J ends were trimmed by 1 base and 3 bases, with 14 bases remaining between them. This CDR3 reads CACDTLVVRADKLIF. DNA for the CDR3: TGTGCCTGTGACACATTGGTCGTACGCGCCGATAAACTCATCTTT.